A selection of T cell receptor beta chains follows, all from one sample in a study of shared clonotypes between healthy human individuals. Clones were sequenced by immunoSEQ multiplex PCR, and TCRdb holds only the in-frame ones, with some missing. The sample shows about 2.4 million clones, 80% to 95% of them seen only once. The sequencing input was naive CD4+ T cells from PBMCs. These receptors were collected from a man aged 18-30 years in good health. Some clones in this sample may be carry-over from other donors' samples. CDR3s include the opening cysteine and the closing phenylalanine or tryptophan. The order of the fields is J gene, D gene, V gene, CDR3 length, CDR3 DNA, CDR3 protein. D genes are given only for firm matches.

TRBJ2-7 - TRBV18 14 TGTGCCAGCTCACCCGGACAGACCTACTACGAGCAGTACTTC CASSPGQTYYEQYF
TRBJ2-5 TRBD1 TRBV7-9 15 TGTGCCAGCAGCGCCTTCTTGACAGGGAAAGAGACCCAGTACTTC CASSAFLTGKETQYF
TRBJ1-2 - TRBV19 15 TGTGCCAGTAGGCTCCAAAGGATTGGGGACTATGGCTACACCTTC CASRLQRIGDYGYTF
TRBJ2-3 TRBD1 TRBV5-4 16 TGTGCCAGCAGCTCGGCGACGGACAGGGGCACAGATACGCAGTATTTT CASSSATDRGTDTQYF
TRBJ2-1 TRBD2 TRBV7-2 17 TGTGCCAGCAGCTCCCTACGACTAGCGGGAGGGCCTTATGAGCAGTTCTTC CASSSLRLAGGPYEQFF
TRBJ2-3 - TRBV7-2 12 TGTGCCAGCAGCGCCGGCACAGATACGCAGTATTTT CASSAGTDTQYF
TRBJ2-3 TRBD2 TRBV6-1 16 TGTGCCAGCAGTGAAGCCCGGACTAGCGGGGGGGATACGCAGTATTTT CASSEARTSGGDTQYF
TRBJ2-5 TRBD2 TRBV5-1 14 TGCGCCAGCAGCCTCTCGGGAGGAAAAGAGACCCAGTACTTC CASSLSGGKETQYF
TRBJ2-3 - TRBV6-1 14 TGTGCCAGCAGTGAGGGTATAGGCACAGATACGCAGTATTTT CASSEGIGTDTQYF
TRBJ1-1 TRBD1 TRBV6-1 16 TGTGCCAGCAGTGCCCAAATCACAGGGGGAGGCACTGAAGCTTTCTTT CASSAQITGGGTEAFF
TRBJ2-6 - TRBV7-2 14 TGTGCCAGCAGCTTCAGCGTTGGGGCCAACGTCCTGACTTTC CASSFSVGANVLTF
TRBJ2-7 TRBD2 TRBV30 14 TGTGCCTGGAGTGTACGGGGGTTCAGCGGGAGGCAGTACTTC CAWSVRGFSGRQYF
TRBJ2-1 TRBD1 TRBV10-3 15 TGTGCCATCAGTGGAGGGGACAGGGGAGTCAATGAGCAGTTCTTC CAISGGDRGVNEQFF
TRBJ2-2 - TRBV7-9 18 TGTGCCAGCAGCTTGTCTTTCCGCTGGGATCCACTACCGGGGGAGCTGTTTTTT CASSLSFRWDPLPGELFF
TRBJ2-7 - TRBV28 13 TGTGCCAGCAGTTTTGGGCAGGCTTACGAGCAGTACTTC CASSFGQAYEQYF
TRBJ2-3 - TRBV5-1 13 TGCGCCAGCAGCTTGGCTGGCTCAGATACGCAGTATTTT CASSLAGSDTQYF